The clone carrying this T cell receptor beta chain was counted many times. Its antigen is still unknown. This CDR3 is built from 11 residues. V dropped 3 bases and J dropped 3 bases, with 0 bases sitting between them. Germline CDR1 and CDR2: ENHRY and SYGVKD. Diagnosis of hyperthyroidism was new in patients aged 18 to 65, and its duration was under 2 months. This sample was taken from a study of T cells in Graves' hyperthyroidism and ophthalmopathy. The TCR beta CDR3 regions underwent amplification using RNA transcripts as the source. Researchers ran a first-round RT-PCR on the TCR CDR3 using the HTBI primer set. TCRdb re-called the multiplex PCR reads through MiXCR, storing one row per CDR3 protein. This table has around 280,000 distinct CDR3 sequences, around 13% appearing once. Study-level results: In blood, most of the thyroid clonotypes expanded above 0.001 were also present. The authors' 13 V-J model separated ophthalmopathy from stable hyperthyroidism.

The specimen was blood. This receptor was identified in a woman in her thirties or forties with Graves' hyperthyroidism. This chain uses TRBV10-3 with TRBJ2-1; D gene uncertain. DNA of the CDR3: TGTGCCATCAGTGACTACAATGAGCAGTTCTTC. It is translated as CAISDYNEQFF.